This T cell receptor beta chain was obtained from a study of T cells in Graves' hyperthyroidism and ophthalmopathy. Patients were aged 18 to 65, had disease duration under 2 months, and had newly diagnosed hyperthyroidism. Those patients with uncontrolled infection, other autoimmune disease, pregnancy or lactation were excluded. The source of the PBMCs was more than 9.5 ml of fresh peripheral blood. RNA transcripts were the template for amplifying TCR beta CDR3 regions. The HTBI set primed first-round TCR CDR3 RT-PCR. A single record per CDR3 protein comes from TCRdb applying MiXCR to the multiplex PCR reads. The table includes hundreds of thousands of distinct CDR3 sequences, roughly a third detected once. Regarding this clonotype: What it binds is unknown. Mismatch with germline at one junction end may stem from a read error.

Points from the study as a whole: From stable hyperthyroidism, ophthalmopathy was set apart by a 13 V-J model.

This TCR was sampled from a woman aged 40-49 years with Graves' hyperthyroidism. Sequencing used blood.

The CDR3 DNA sequence: TGTGCCAGCTCACCCGGGAGCTCCTACGAGCAGTCCTTC. This encodes CASSPGSSYEQSF. The chain is built from TRBV7-2 and TRBJ2-7, with a tentative D call TRBD2 (6 bases). From germline, CDR1 is SGHTA and CDR2 FQGNSA. This CDR3 has 13 residues.